Presented here are 18 T cell receptor beta chains from one specimen sequenced in a study of CD8+ T cells in alopecia areata (dated by TCRdb to the late 2010s). Libraries were built with the immunoSEQ multiplex PCR assay. For TCR sequencing, RNA was extracted from every sample and reverse transcribed into cDNA to serve as template. Here the immuneACCESS table is served through TCRdb, limited to in-frame sequences with V and J called. Missing clones are a known gap in these copies; in checked studies unresolved V genes cover under half, and the rest lacks a known reason. The sample table records about 200,000 clones; approximately 60% of these occur just once. Approximately 3.4% of the sample is taken by the ten largest. The time point label, as the study defines it: roughly 27 days on oral tofacitinib. Sample treatment or condition, as interpreted from the label and publication: oral pan-JAK inhibitor, 5-10 mg twice daily.

The sequencing used CD4+ T cells sorted from blood, collected at week 4, from a patient treated with tofacitinib. The receptors shown here come from a human donor with alopecia areata.

The chain uses TRBV30 and TRBJ1-2, with D unclear. V was shortened by 4 bases and J by 4 bases, with 10 bases between the two germline ends. The germline V gene has CDR1 GTSNPN and CDR2 SVGIG (reference sequence). This CDR3 has 12 residues. CDR3 sequence (DNA): TGTGCCTGGAAGGGAGCTACCTATGGCTACACCTTC. Translated: CAWKGATYGYTF.

V gene TRBV19 combines with J gene TRBJ1-1, with D possibly matching TRBD1 (6 bases). Per the germline V gene, CDR1 is LNHDA and CDR2 is SQIVND (reference sequence). The CDR3 has 17 residues. Trimming took off 7 bases at V and 3 bases at J, with 24 bases between the two ends. The CDR3 reads CASKGETGVLGDTEAFF. The CDR3 DNA is TGTGCCAGTAAAGGGGAGACAGGCGTCTTAGGAGACACTGAAGCTTTCTTT.

The sample holds a few counts of this clone. The gene calls are TRBV7-9 and TRBJ1-1; maybe TRBD1 (6 bases). The CDR3 consists of 14 residues. Germline loops: CDR1 SEHNR, CDR2 FQNEAQ (reference sequence). Trimming took off 1 base at V and 6 bases at J, with 12 bases between the two ends. The chain's CDR3 is CASSLVVGGAEAFF. For the CDR3, the DNA is TGTGCCAGCAGCTTAGTTGTCGGGGGCGCTGAAGCTTTCTTT.

The rearrangement joins TRBV30 to TRBJ2-7; D uncertain. Germline CDR1 GTSNPN, CDR2 SVGIG (reference sequence). Between the trimmed V and J ends, which lost 1 base and 4 bases, there was a span of 2 bases. The length of the CDR3 is 10 residues. CDR3 nucleotides: TGTGCCTGGAGTGGTTACGAGCAGTACTTC. Residues: CAWSGYEQYF.

The sample holds a few counts of this clone. The V and J genes are TRBV7-2 and TRBJ2-5; either TRBD1 or TRBD2 may fit D (5 bases each). Between the trimmed V and J ends, which lost 4 bases and 6 bases, there was a span of 18 bases. The germline CDR1 and CDR2 sequences are SGHTA and FQGNSA. The CDR3 length is 15 residues. In DNA, the CDR3 is TGTGCCAGCAGCTCACATCGGGACCCTCGGCAGACCCAGTACTTC. Amino acids: CASSSHRDPRQTQYF.

CDR3 sequence: CSVSGTVQYEQYF. In DNA, the CDR3 is TGCAGCGTTTCGGGGACAGTCCAGTACGAGCAGTACTTC. The J gene is TRBJ2-7, the V gene TRBV29-1; 7 bases are shared with TRBD1. The CDR3 runs 13 residues. V lost 5 bases, J lost 4 bases, and 8 bases stayed unmatched. The germline gives CDR1 SQVTM, CDR2 ANQGSEA.

The chain uses TRBV30 and TRBJ2-6; D ambiguous. The CDR3 is 15 amino acids. V lost 2 bases and J lost 1, with 9 bases in between. In germline, CDR1 is GTSNPN, CDR2 SVGIG (reference sequence). The CDR3 loop reads CAWSPRLSGANVLTF. CDR3 sequence (DNA): TGTGCCTGGAGTCCAAGGCTTTCTGGGGCCAACGTCCTGACTTTC.

The rearrangement joins TRBV15 to TRBJ1-1; weak D call: TRBD1 (6 bases). Germline V gene data show CDR1 as LNHNV and CDR2 as YYDKDF (reference sequence). The CDR3 spans 16 residues. The ends were cut back, 0 bases at V and 3 bases at J, with 14 bases in the middle. The CDR3 sequence is CATSRDVGAADTEAFF. The DNA for the CDR3 is TGTGCCACCAGCAGAGATGTGGGGGCGGCGGACACTGAAGCTTTCTTT.

This chain connects TRBV30 to TRBJ1-2; D gene uncertain. Per germline, CDR1 GTSNPN and CDR2 SVGIG (reference sequence). The CDR3 consists of 13 residues. V was clipped by 0 bases and J by 4 bases, with 9 bases between them. CDR3 sequence: CAWSVPDLYGYTF. CDR3 nucleotide sequence: TGTGCCTGGAGTGTACCAGATCTCTATGGCTACACCTTC.

V gene TRBV10-3 combines with J gene TRBJ1-2; 9 bases line up with TRBD1. Germline V gene lookup returns CDR1 ENHRY and CDR2 SYGVKD. Trimming at V came to 6 bases and at J to 4 bases, leaving 3 bases not matched to a gene. CDR3 size: 13 residues. The CDR3 DNA reads as TGTGCCATCAGGGACAGGGGATCCTATGGCTACACCTTC. Its protein is CAIRDRGSYGYTF.

There are a few counts of this clone. This chain links TRBV25-1 with TRBJ2-7; D unresolved. This CDR3 has 11 amino acids. The germline gives CDR1 MGHDK, CDR2 SYGVNS. Trimming removed 4 bases from V and 3 bases from J, with 4 bases in between. The CDR3 is CASSGNYEQYF. CDR3 in DNA: TGTGCCAGCAGTGGGAACTACGAGCAGTACTTC.

This clone was recorded a few times. DNA for the CDR3: TGCAGCGTGGGACCTGGACAGGGAAATTCACCCCTCCACTTT. Translation: CSVGPGQGNSPLHF. This chain links TRBV29-1 with TRBJ1-6; TRBD1 agrees at 8 bases. V dropped 6 bases and J dropped 7; count of bases not matched to a gene: 8. The length of the CDR3 is 14 residues. Per germline, CDR1 SQVTM and CDR2 ANQGSEA.

This chain joins TRBV30 and TRBJ2-1; no reliable D call. Trimming stripped 4 bases from V and 5 bases from J, with 15 bases between. The CDR3 has 14 amino acids. The germline V gene has CDR1 GTSNPN and CDR2 SVGIG (reference sequence). DNA of the CDR3: TGTGCCTGGACGGTTAGGCTCGTGAACAATGAGCAGTTCTTC. Translating it yields CAWTVRLVNNEQFF.

This clone has only a few counts. The chain uses TRBV30 and TRBJ2-3; TRBD2 agrees at 9 bases. With V trimmed by 1 base and J by 5 bases, 10 bases remained unmatched. The germline gives CDR1 GTSNPN, CDR2 SVGIG (reference sequence). This CDR3 contains 16 residues. The CDR3 DNA is TGTGCCTGGAGTGCCCCGGGCGGGGGGGCCGGAGATACGCAGTATTTT. Translated, it gives CAWSAPGGGAGDTQYF.

The J gene is TRBJ2-1, the V gene TRBV7-2; the match to TRBD2 covers 9 bases. Trimming removed 0 bases from V and 9 bases from J; junction bases left unmatched: 9. The germline CDR1 and CDR2 sequences are SGHTA and FQGNSA. The CDR3 is 16 amino acids. The CDR3 nucleotides read TGTGCCAGCAGCTTAGCGGCTAGCGGGGTTCTCGGTGAGCAGTTCTTC. This codes for CASSLAASGVLGEQFF. Complete variable domain (other parts from reference TRBV7-2 and TRBJ2-1): GAGVSQSPSNKVTEKGKDVELRCDPISGHTALYWYRQSLGQGLEFLIYFQGNSAPDKSGLPSDRFSAERTGGSVSTLTIQRTQQEDSAVYLCASSLAASGVLGEQFFGPGTRLTVL.

This clone was detected only a few times. The rearrangement links TRBV4-1 to TRBJ2-7; 8 bases agree with TRBD1. The CDR3 is 14 amino acids. Germline V gene sequence: CDR1 MGHRA, CDR2 YSYEKL. V shed 2 bases, J shed 4 bases, and the junction held 4 bases outside the gene matches. This chain's CDR3 is CASSQIGTGYEQYF. CDR3 DNA sequence: TGCGCCAGCAGCCAAATTGGGACAGGATACGAGCAGTACTTC.

V gene TRBV29-1 combines with J gene TRBJ1-5; D is undetermined. Germline V gene sequence: CDR1 SQVTM, CDR2 ANQGSEA. V was cut by 7 bases and J by 1 base, with 5 bases left in between. The CDR3 covers 11 residues. The CDR3 DNA reads as TGCAGCGCCGGAAGCAATCAGCCCCAGCATTTT. Amino acids: CSAGSNQPQHF.

The chain joins TRBV7-9 to TRBJ2-5; D gene unclear. The CDR3 is made up of 11 amino acids. From germline, CDR1 is SEHNR and CDR2 FQNEAQ (reference sequence). V dropped 5 bases and J dropped 5 bases, with 6 bases sitting between them. The CDR3 sequence is CASSDGETQYF. Written as DNA, the CDR3 is TGTGCCAGCAGCGACGGGGAGACCCAGTACTTC.